The entry below gives a single TCR beta chain sequence along with its context. The antigen remains undetermined. The data originate from a study of identical twins. Broader study findings: Models underpredicted monozygotic twin sharing of out-of-frame TCR alpha. Beta out-of-frame sequences displayed a weaker excess of sharing between twins.

Carrying unique molecular identifiers, the cDNA also gained a universal primer site through template switching. TCRdb redid the calling of the 5' RACE reads with MiXCR, one entry per CDR3 protein. The table has about 570,000 distinct CDR3 sequences, 9% to 10% seen once. These data were also reused for a study on yellow fever vaccine responses in identical twins. As reported in that work: Twins reportedly showed a vaccine T cell response that seemed partly convergent and partly personalized.

The sequence derives from a woman between 18 and 29 years old in good health. Input material: PBMCs.

CDR3 in DNA: TGCGCCAGCAGCTTGTCAAACAAGGCTAGCGGGAGAGTAGCTACCGGGGAGCTGTTTTTT. This codes for CASSLSNKASGRVATGELFF. The chain joins TRBV5-1 to TRBJ2-2, with 10 bases aligning to TRBD2. The germline V gene encodes CDR1 SGHRS and CDR2 YFSETQ. CDR3 length: 20 residues. With V trimmed by 1 base and J by 5 bases, 17 bases remained unmatched.